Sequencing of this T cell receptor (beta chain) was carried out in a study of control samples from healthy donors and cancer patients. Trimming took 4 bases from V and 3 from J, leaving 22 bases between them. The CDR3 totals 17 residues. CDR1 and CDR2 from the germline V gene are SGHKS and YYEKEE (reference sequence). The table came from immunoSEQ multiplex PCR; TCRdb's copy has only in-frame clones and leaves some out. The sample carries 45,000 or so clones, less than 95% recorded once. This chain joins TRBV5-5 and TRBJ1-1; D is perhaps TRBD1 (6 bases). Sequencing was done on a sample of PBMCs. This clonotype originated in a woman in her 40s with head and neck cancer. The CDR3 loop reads CASSPRVTGGLDTEAFF. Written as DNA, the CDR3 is TGTGCCAGCAGCCCGAGGGTGACCGGGGGGCTGGACACTGAAGCTTTCTTT.